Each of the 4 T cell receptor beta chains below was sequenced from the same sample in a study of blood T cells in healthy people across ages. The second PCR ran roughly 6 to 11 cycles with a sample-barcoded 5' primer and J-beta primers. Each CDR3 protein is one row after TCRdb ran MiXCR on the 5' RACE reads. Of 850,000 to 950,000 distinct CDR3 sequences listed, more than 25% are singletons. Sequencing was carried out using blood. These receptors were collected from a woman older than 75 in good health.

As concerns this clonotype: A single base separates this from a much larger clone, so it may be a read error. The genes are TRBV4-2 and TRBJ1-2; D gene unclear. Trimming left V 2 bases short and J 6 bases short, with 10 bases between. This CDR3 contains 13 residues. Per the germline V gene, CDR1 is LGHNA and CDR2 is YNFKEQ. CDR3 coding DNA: TGTGCCAGCAGCCAAAATTCGAACCATGGCTACACCTTC. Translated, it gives CASSQNSNHGYTF.

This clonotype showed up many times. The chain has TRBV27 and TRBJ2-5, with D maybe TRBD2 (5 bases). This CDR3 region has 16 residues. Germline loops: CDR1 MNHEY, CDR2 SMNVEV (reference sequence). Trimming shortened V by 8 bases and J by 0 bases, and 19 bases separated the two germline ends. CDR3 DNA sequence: TGTGCCAGCCGGAAATCCCTGGCGGGCGACCAAGAGACCCAGTACTTC. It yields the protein CASRKSLAGDQETQYF.

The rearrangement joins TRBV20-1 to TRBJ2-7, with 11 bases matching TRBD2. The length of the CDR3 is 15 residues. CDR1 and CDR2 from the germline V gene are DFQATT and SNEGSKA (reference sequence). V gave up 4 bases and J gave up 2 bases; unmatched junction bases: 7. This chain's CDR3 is CSAINLLAGAYEQYF. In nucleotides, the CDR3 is TGCAGTGCTATAAACCTACTAGCGGGAGCCTACGAGCAGTACTTC.

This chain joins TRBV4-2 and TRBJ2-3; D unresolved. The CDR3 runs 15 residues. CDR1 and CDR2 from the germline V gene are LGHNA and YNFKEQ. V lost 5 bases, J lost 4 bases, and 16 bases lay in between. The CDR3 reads CASSMGMASSDTQYF. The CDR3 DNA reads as TGTGCCAGCAGCATGGGGATGGCGAGCTCAGATACGCAGTATTTT.